Reported below is one TCR beta chain. The method was immunoSEQ multiplex PCR; TCRdb's version includes in-frame clones alone and lacks a portion of them. The data contain a few hundred thousand clones, nearly 90% of them seen just once; the ten biggest clones take up about 4.5%. Per germline, CDR1 SGHRS and CDR2 YFSETQ. CDR3 length: 16 residues. V lost 0 bases to trimming and J lost 0 bases, with 13 bases between them. The sample is drawn from a study of blood T cell repertoires in COVID-19. Study background: Samples representing acute and convalescent COVID-19 were sourced from the United States, Italy and Spain.

The chain carries TRBV5-1 and TRBJ2-7; weak D call: TRBD1 (5 bases). Material: peripheral blood. The TCR comes from a woman aged 40 to 55 who had recovered from COVID-19. The CDR3 loop is CASSLEQAVDSYEQYF. The DNA for the CDR3 is TGCGCCAGCAGCTTGGAACAGGCTGTAGACTCCTACGAGCAGTACTTC.